These 5 T cell receptor beta chains originate from one sample sequenced in a study of blood T cell repertoires in COVID-19. Measured with immunoSEQ multiplex PCR; TCRdb has only the in-frame clones, and not every one. The table records 67,000 or so clones, about four fifths of them present only once. Source material: peripheral blood. Source of these receptors: a woman in her seventies with acute or convalescent COVID-19.

This CDR3 reads CASSWPRDSGNTIYF. CDR3 sequence (DNA): TGTGCCAGCAGCTGGCCGCGGGACTCTGGAAACACCATATATTTT. The V and J genes are TRBV7-2 and TRBJ1-3; D is uncertain. The CDR3 loop spans 15 amino acids. The germline V and J ends were trimmed by 4 bases and 0 bases, with 10 bases remaining between them. Germline V gene data show CDR1 as SGHTA and CDR2 as FQGNSA.

J is TRBJ2-5 and V is TRBV20-1; possible D gene TRBD2, 5 bases. Germline CDR1 and CDR2: DFQATT and SNEGSKA (reference sequence). V was pared by 3 bases and J by 1 base, with 9 bases between. The CDR3 covers 13 residues. In nucleotides, the CDR3 is TGCAGTGCTAGTCGAGGGCCCCAAGAGACCCAGTACTTC. Amino acids: CSASRGPQETQYF.

This clone has a single count. The rearrangement uses TRBV30 and TRBJ2-2; D may be TRBD1 (6 bases). The CDR3 length is 17 residues. CDR1 and CDR2 from the germline V gene are GTSNPN and SVGIG (reference sequence). Trimming removed 0 bases at V and 4 bases at J, with 18 bases between. Written as DNA, the CDR3 is TGTGCCTGGAGTGTGAATAGGGGGTATTGGGCCACCGGGGAGCTGTTTTTT. Protein: CAWSVNRGYWATGELFF.

The genes are TRBV29-1 and TRBJ2-7; 10 bases agree with TRBD1. Germline values: CDR1 SQVTM, CDR2 ANQGSEA. This CDR3 has 12 residues. The junction had 2 bases not matched to a gene; V was cut back by 4 bases and J by 5 bases. Written as DNA, the CDR3 is TGCAGCGTTGGACAGGGGGCTAACGAGCAGTACTTC. Its protein product is CSVGQGANEQYF.

The count of this clone is one. The CDR3 bases are TGCAGCGTCCATGACAGATACACTGAAGCTTTCTTT. Amino acid sequence: CSVHDRYTEAFF. J is TRBJ1-1 and V is TRBV29-1, with TRBD1 as a possible D gene (5 bases). The CDR3 runs to 12 residues. Germline CDR1 reads SQVTM; CDR2 reads ANQGSEA. V lost 6 bases to trimming and J lost 3 bases, with 11 bases between them.